Listed below are T cell receptor beta chains from one sample, sequenced in a study of vaccination and CD4 T cells after COVID-19. No antigens are known for them. In TCRdb, the PCR reads were re-called with MiXCR into one record per CDR3 protein. The repertoire includes around 5,000 distinct CDR3 sequences, roughly 46% of them detected once, and 44% sits in the top ten. The sample was CD4+ T cells from blood, cultured in vitro, taken after SARS-CoV-2 vaccination. Every receptor here comes from a human donor who had recovered from COVID-19. Each CDR3 is given with its conserved first and last residue. The order of the fields is V gene, clone size, D gene, CDR3 length, J gene, CDR3 protein, CDR3 DNA. The D gene is left open where the match is weak. The size of a clone is reported for some rows only, either as once, few or many, or as a class for expanded clones.

TRBV24-1,large,TRBD1,15,TRBJ1-4,CATSDTGTGGEKLFF,TGTGCCACCAGTGATACCGGGACAGGCGGTGAAAAACTGTTTTTT
TRBV30,large,-,13,TRBJ2-7,CASKAPFRGEQYF,TGTGCATCAAAAGCCCCCTTCCGGGGAGAGCAGTACTTC
TRBV7-9,-,TRBD2,15,TRBJ2-7,CASSSASGRAVEQYF,TGTGCCAGCAGCTCAGCTAGCGGGAGGGCCGTCGAGCAGTACTTC
TRBV6-1,-,-,13,TRBJ2-7,CASSVDLFGEQYF,TGTGCCAGCAGTGTGGACTTGTTTGGTGAGCAGTACTTC
TRBV19,few,TRBD1,17,TRBJ2-5,CASSIRSVWDRAETQYF,TGTGCCAGTAGTATTAGGTCCGTGTGGGACAGGGCGGAGACCCAGTACTTC
TRBV4-1,-,-,17,TRBJ2-6,CASSQDGDVRGANVLTF,TGCGCCAGCAGCCAAGATGGCGACGTCCGTGGGGCCAATGTCCTGACTTTC
TRBV7-2,-,TRBD1,15,TRBJ2-5,CASSLGDRAVETQYF,TGTGCCAGCAGCCTAGGGGACAGGGCGGTGGAGACCCAGTACTTC
TRBV7-2,-,TRBD1,15,TRBJ2-7,CASSPRPQGAGEQYF,TGTGCCAGCAGCCCTAGACCACAGGGGGCGGGTGAGCAGTACTTC
TRBV5-4,-,TRBD1,14,TRBJ1-1,CASSRDRGWTEAFF,TGTGCCAGCAGCCGGGACAGGGGGTGGACTGAAGCTTTCTTT
TRBV30,-,TRBD1,14,TRBJ1-5,CAWRGTGDNQPQHF,TGTGCCTGGAGGGGGACAGGGGATAATCAGCCCCAGCATTTT
TRBV28,few,-,16,TRBJ2-3,CASSATGGPYTDTQYF,TGTGCCAGCAGTGCTACAGGCGGACCATACACAGATACGCAGTATTTT
TRBV5-8,-,-,14,TRBJ1-1,CASSLTGSKTEAFF,TGTGCCAGCAGCTTAACAGGGTCTAAAACTGAAGCTTTCTTT
TRBV6-4,-,-,15,TRBJ2-1,CASSPAESSYNEQFF,TGTGCCAGCAGTCCAGCGGAAAGCTCCTACAATGAGCAGTTCTTC
TRBV19,-,TRBD1,13,TRBJ2-3,CASSGQEADTQYF,TGTGCCAGTAGTGGACAGGAGGCAGATACGCAGTATTTT
TRBV4-1,-,-,14,TRBJ1-5,CASSAIGGNQPQHF,TGCGCCAGCAGTGCGATCGGGGGCAATCAGCCCCAGCATTTT
TRBV20-1,medium-sized,TRBD2,14,TRBJ2-3,CSARDGRETDTQYF,TGCAGTGCTAGAGATGGGAGGGAAACAGATACGCAGTATTTT
TRBV29-1,few,-,14,TRBJ1-5,CSVPRRYSNQPQHF,TGCAGCGTCCCGCGGCGTTATAGCAATCAGCCCCAGCATTTT
TRBV24-1,-,TRBD1,15,TRBJ1-3,CATSEGQGSGNTIYF,TGTGCCACCAGTGAGGGACAGGGATCTGGAAACACCATATATTTT
TRBV2,-,-,13,TRBJ2-1,CASRDSEEDEQFF,TGTGCCAGCCGGGACTCCGAAGAGGATGAGCAGTTCTTC
TRBV10-3,-,TRBD1,14,TRBJ2-5,CAISESSGGETQYF,TGTGCCATCAGTGAGTCCTCAGGGGGAGAGACCCAGTACTTC
TRBV10-3,-,-,13,TRBJ2-3,CAILIQGADTQYF,TGTGCCATCCTCATACAGGGTGCAGATACGCAGTATTTT
TRBV20-1,few,TRBD1,15,TRBJ1-2,CSAIGQDRILYGYTF,TGCAGTGCTATCGGACAGGACCGAATCCTTTATGGCTACACCTTC
TRBV19,few,TRBD1,15,TRBJ1-5,CASRTTETGNQPQHF,TGTGCCAGTAGGACAACCGAGACAGGGAATCAGCCCCAGCATTTT
TRBV20-1,few,TRBD2,12,TRBJ2-1,CSGGGTYNEQFF,TGCAGTGGGGGGGGGACCTACAATGAGCAGTTCTTC
TRBV11-2,-,TRBD2,16,TRBJ2-3,CASSSRLAGGPDTQYF,TGTGCCAGCAGCTCCCGACTAGCGGGTGGGCCAGATACGCAGTATTTT
TRBV20-1,-,TRBD2,16,TRBJ2-3,CSAMGGVGTLLYTQYF,TGCAGTGCCATGGGGGGGGTTGGGACTTTGCTCTATACGCAGTATTTT
TRBV20-1,-,TRBD2,14,TRBJ2-2,CSASRGRIIGELFF,TGCAGTGCTAGTCGCGGGAGGATCATCGGGGAGCTGTTTTTT
TRBV6-1,-,-,12,TRBJ1-2,CASSNRVRGYTF,TGTGCCAGCAGCAACAGGGTACGAGGCTACACCTTC
TRBV27,few,-,12,TRBJ1-5,CASRGNNQPQHF,TGTGCCAGCAGGGGAAACAATCAGCCCCAGCATTTT
TRBV7-3,-,-,12,TRBJ2-5,CASSSGGETQYF,TGTGCCAGCTCGTCAGGGGGGGAGACCCAGTACTTC
TRBV5-4,-,-,15,TRBJ2-5,CASSSNGGQQETQYF,TGTGCCAGCAGCTCCAATGGGGGACAACAAGAGACCCAGTACTTC
TRBV5-8,few,TRBD1,16,TRBJ2-2,CASSLVGTGNGGELFF,TGTGCCAGCAGCTTGGTGGGGACAGGGAATGGCGGGGAGCTGTTTTTT
TRBV19,-,-,16,TRBJ1-5,CASRSGDLRGNQPQHF,TGTGCCAGTAGATCGGGGGATCTTAGGGGCAATCAGCCCCAGCATTTT
TRBV12-3/TRBV12-4,-,TRBD1,14,TRBJ1-2,CASSLTGMSYGYTF,TGTGCCAGCAGCCTGACAGGGATGTCGTATGGCTACACCTTC
TRBV19,once,-,13,TRBJ2-7,CASSTLQGYEQYF,TGTGCCAGTAGTACGCTACAGGGATACGAGCAGTACTTC
TRBV20-1,few,TRBD1,13,TRBJ1-2,CSATGGLNYGYTF,TGCAGTGCTACAGGGGGACTCAACTATGGCTACACCTTC
TRBV6-1,-,TRBD1,16,TRBJ1-2,CASSEILGGQGYGYTF,TGTGCCAGCAGTGAAATTCTTGGAGGACAGGGGTATGGCTACACCTTC
TRBV18,-,-,13,TRBJ2-3,CASRQGTTDTQYF,TGTGCCAGTCGTCAGGGGACGACAGATACGCAGTATTTT
TRBV28,few,-,14,TRBJ1-5,CASSLGGRNQPQHF,TGTGCCAGCAGTTTGGGTGGGCGCAATCAGCCCCAGCATTTT
TRBV20-1,-,-,14,TRBJ2-3,CSAPGRGRTDTQYF,TGCAGTGCCCCGGGACGGGGGCGCACAGATACGCAGTATTTT
TRBV6-5,few,-,17,TRBJ1-5,CASSYSLQVASRKPQHF,TGTGCCAGCAGTTACTCGCTTCAGGTGGCGTCAAGGAAGCCCCAGCATTTT
TRBV10-1,few,TRBD2,11,TRBJ2-5,CADSGKETQYF,TGCGCCGATAGCGGGAAAGAGACCCAGTACTTC
TRBV7-8,few,-,16,TRBJ1-5,CASSLASRRSNQPQHF,TGTGCCAGCAGCTTAGCGAGCAGGAGGTCCAATCAGCCCCAGCATTTT
TRBV20-1,-,-,13,TRBJ2-7,CSARDLASYEQYF,TGCAGTGCTAGAGATTTAGCCTCCTACGAGCAGTACTTC
TRBV6-2/TRBV6-3,few,-,15,TRBJ2-7,CASSYSNAQGYEQYF,TGTGCCAGCAGTTACTCGAACGCGCAGGGCTACGAGCAGTACTTC
TRBV20-1,-,-,17,TRBJ2-2,CSARDAGSDPNTGELFF,TGCAGTGCTAGAGATGCCGGCTCCGACCCGAACACCGGGGAGCTGTTTTTT
TRBV24-1,few,-,14,TRBJ2-2,CATGGGRATGELFF,TGTGCCACCGGTGGGGGGCGAGCCACCGGGGAGCTGTTTTTT
TRBV7-9,-,-,14,TRBJ1-4,CASSLVGGGEKLFF,TGTGCCAGCAGCTTAGTGGGGGGAGGTGAAAAACTGTTTTTT
TRBV7-8,once,-,11,TRBJ2-7,CASSQGGEPDF,TGTGCCAGCAGCCAAGGCGGGGAACCAGACTTC
TRBV5-4,-,-,13,TRBJ1-1,CASRDQADTEAFF,TGTGCCAGCAGGGACCAGGCGGACACTGAAGCTTTCTTT
TRBV28,-,TRBD1,17,TRBJ2-7,CASSLPSHRDSNYEQYF,TGTGCCAGCAGTTTGCCCTCCCACCGGGACAGTAACTACGAGCAGTACTTC
TRBV18,-,-,16,TRBJ2-2,CASSPPRDRNTGELFF,TGTGCCAGCTCACCACCTCGGGATCGGAACACCGGGGAGCTGTTTTTT
TRBV11-2,-,-,14,TRBJ2-3,CASSLSGGPDTQYF,TGTGCCAGCAGCTTATCGGGTGGGCCGGATACGCAGTATTTT
TRBV6-5,-,-,15,TRBJ1-2,CASSFTGPTGYGYTF,TGTGCCAGCAGTTTCACAGGCCCCACAGGCTATGGCTACACCTTC
TRBV11-2,-,TRBD2,15,TRBJ2-3,CASSPWTSSTDTQYF,TGTGCCAGCAGCCCCTGGACTAGCAGCACAGATACGCAGTATTTT
TRBV11-3,-,-,16,TRBJ2-7,CASSLTWQGNTGEQYF,TGTGCCAGCAGCTTAACCTGGCAGGGAAATACGGGAGAGCAGTACTTC